The sequence of this T cell receptor (beta chain) was determined in a study of CD8+CD57+ T cells in acquired aplastic anemia. Study summary: Sorted cells (CD4+ and CD8+) yielded DNA amounts that averaged roughly 3.5 ug.

Genomic DNA, serving as template, underwent TCR beta VDJ and CDR3 profiling. One entry per CDR3 protein, called by TCRdb with MiXCR from the reads. The sample records under 500,000 distinct CDR3 sequences, under 40% being singletons. Sequencing was done on patients that had shown CD8+CD57+ cell expansion by flow cytometry. Blood sampling was performed on the patients, and none of them had received therapy by then. This clonotype has just a few counts. The sequenced sample consisted of sorted CD4+, CD8+, or CD8+CD57+ T cells (not recorded which) from PBMCs. This TCR was recovered from a human donor with aplastic anemia.

The CDR3 reads CASSLGNTGTASEAFF. In DNA form, the CDR3 reads TGTGCCAGCAGCTTAGGCAATACGGGGACAGCTTCTGAAGCTTTCTTT. The chain couples TRBV7-6 to TRBJ1-1, with TRBD1 identical over 7 bases. This CDR3 spans 16 amino acids. Germline CDR1 reads SGHVS; CDR2 reads FNYEAQ. V gave up 1 base and J gave up 6 bases; unmatched junction bases: 11.